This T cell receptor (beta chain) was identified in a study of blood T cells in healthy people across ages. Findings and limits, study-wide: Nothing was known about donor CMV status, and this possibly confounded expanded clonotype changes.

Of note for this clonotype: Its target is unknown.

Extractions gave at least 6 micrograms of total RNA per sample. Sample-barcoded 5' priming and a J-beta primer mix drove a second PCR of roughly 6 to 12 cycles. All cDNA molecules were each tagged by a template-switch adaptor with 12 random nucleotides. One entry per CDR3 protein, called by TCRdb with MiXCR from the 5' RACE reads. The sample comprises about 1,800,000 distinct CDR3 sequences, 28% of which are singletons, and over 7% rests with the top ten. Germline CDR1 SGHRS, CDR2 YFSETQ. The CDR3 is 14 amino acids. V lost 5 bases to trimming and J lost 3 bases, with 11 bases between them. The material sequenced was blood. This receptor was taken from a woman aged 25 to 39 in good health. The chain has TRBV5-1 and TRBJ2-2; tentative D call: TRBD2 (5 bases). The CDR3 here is CASRLSGDTGELFF. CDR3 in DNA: TGCGCCAGCAGACTCAGCGGAGACACCGGGGAGCTGTTTTTT.